Listed here is a single TCR beta chain. Germline values: CDR1 LNHDA, CDR2 SQIVND (reference sequence). The V gene end was trimmed by 6 bases and the J gene end by 1 base; junction bases not matched to a gene: 8. There are 15 residues in the CDR3. The data were taken from a study of blood T cell repertoires in COVID-19. In the study overall: The origin of the acute and convalescent COVID-19 samples was the United States, Italy and Spain. Sources were T cells, B-cell-depleted T cells, or PBMCs; the material itself was cDNA or gDNA.

Participants came from around 25 US areas, aged about 18 to 89 years. The protocol was immunoSEQ multiplex PCR, while the TCRdb copy is restricted to in-frame clones and leaves out a portion. Of approximately 450,000 clones in the sample, 87% were seen once. This TCR derives from a woman between 18 and 29 years old with acute COVID-19. The sample taken for sequencing was PBMCs or T cells enriched from blood (not recorded which). The chain uses TRBV19 and TRBJ1-1; 7 nucleotides line up with TRBD1. The CDR3 DNA sequence: TGTGCCAGTAGACCTGACAGGGTCGGGAACACTGAAGCTTTCTTT. Translating it yields CASRPDRVGNTEAFF.